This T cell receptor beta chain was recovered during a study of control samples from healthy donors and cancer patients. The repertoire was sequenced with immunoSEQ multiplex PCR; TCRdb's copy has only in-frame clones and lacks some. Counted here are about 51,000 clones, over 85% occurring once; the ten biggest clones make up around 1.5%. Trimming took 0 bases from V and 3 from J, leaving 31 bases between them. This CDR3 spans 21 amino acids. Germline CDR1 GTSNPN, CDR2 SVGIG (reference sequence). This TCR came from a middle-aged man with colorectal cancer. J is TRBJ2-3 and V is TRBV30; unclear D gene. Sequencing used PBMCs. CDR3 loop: CAWSVHFFTPGQRQTTDTQYF. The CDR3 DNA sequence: TGTGCCTGGAGTGTACATTTTTTCACCCCAGGCCAACGGCAAACAACAGATACGCAGTATTTT.